The rows below give T cell receptor beta chains drawn from one sample of a study of kidney transplant recipient with SARS-CoV-2 infection. TCRdb passed the reads through MiXCR, listing each CDR3 protein once. Found here are 200,000 to 300,000 distinct CDR3 sequences, more than 25% of them singletons; the top ten hold around 6.8%. The starting material was a blood sample, obtained at baseline and on day 111 from a kidney transplant recipient. Receptors originate from a male patient in his thirties who had COVID-19 and was a kidney transplant recipient. Some T cells may be the graft donor's. CDR3s include the opening cysteine and the closing phenylalanine or tryptophan. The order of the fields is J gene, D gene, V gene, clone size, CDR3 protein, CDR3 DNA. D genes are given only for firm matches. Not every row has a clone size; where given, it reads once, few, many or a size class.

J: TRBJ1-2; D: .; V: TRBV15; size: many; CDR3: CATSVRTRCGKTYGYTF; DNA: TGTGCCACCAGCGTCAGAACAAGGTGTGGAAAGACCTATGGCTACACCTTC
J: TRBJ1-2; D: .; V: TRBV4-3; size: .; CDR3: CASSINWGRRKTYGYTF; DNA: TGCGCCAGCAGCATCAATTGGGGACGTCGAAAGACCTATGGCTACACCTTC
J: TRBJ1-4; D: .; V: TRBV11-2; size: many; CDR3: CASSLDLGGAEKLFF; DNA: TGTGCCAGCAGCTTAGATTTGGGGGGGGCTGAAAAACTGTTTTTT
J: TRBJ2-7; D: TRBD1; V: TRBV15; size: many; CDR3: CATSRDQGAFYEQYF; DNA: TGTGCCACCAGCAGAGATCAGGGGGCATTCTACGAGCAGTACTTC
J: TRBJ1-2; D: .; V: TRBV11-2; size: many; CDR3: CASSVSQTSRKTYGYTF; DNA: TGTGCCAGCAGCGTGTCACAAACAAGCAGAAAGACCTATGGCTACACCTTC
J: TRBJ2-1; D: TRBD2; V: TRBV20-1; size: many; CDR3: CSARYAGGLGLYNEQFF; DNA: TGCAGTGCTAGATACGCGGGAGGCCTCGGACTCTACAATGAGCAGTTCTTC
J: TRBJ2-5; D: .; V: TRBV19; size: .; CDR3: CAGREGGLETQYF; DNA: TGTGCCGGTAGGGAGGGGGGCCTAGAGACCCAGTACTTC
J: TRBJ2-5; D: TRBD2; V: TRBV24-1; size: many; CDR3: CATSNSGMYQETQYF; DNA: TGTGCCACCAGCAATAGCGGGATGTACCAAGAGACCCAGTACTTC
J: TRBJ1-2; D: .; V: TRBV11-2; size: many; CDR3: CASSSLQTSRKTYGYTF; DNA: TGTGCCAGCAGCTCTTTGCAAACAAGCAGAAAGACCTATGGCTACACCTTC
J: TRBJ1-2; D: .; V: TRBV29-1; size: many; CDR3: CSVDWGFGGYTF; DNA: TGCAGCGTTGACTGGGGTTTTGGGGGCTACACCTTC
J: TRBJ1-2; D: .; V: TRBV11-2; size: many; CDR3: CASSSAGSRTTYGYTF; DNA: TGTGCCAGCAGCTCGGCGGGGTCACGGACCACCTATGGCTACACCTTC
J: TRBJ2-2; D: TRBD1; V: TRBV19; size: many; CDR3: CASSSPTGWTGELFF; DNA: TGTGCCAGTAGTTCGCCGACAGGGTGGACCGGGGAGCTGTTTTTT
J: TRBJ1-3; D: TRBD1; V: TRBV19; size: many; CDR3: CASSIEGQKNSGNTIYF; DNA: TGTGCCAGTAGTATAGAGGGACAGAAAAACTCTGGAAACACCATATATTTT
J: TRBJ2-5; D: .; V: TRBV20-1; size: .; CDR3: CSARERLTRQGDVGYQETQHF; DNA: TGCAGTGCTAGAGAACGACTCACGCGGCAGGGCGACGTGGGGTACCAAGAGACCCAGCACTTC
J: TRBJ2-5; D: .; V: TRBV6-2/TRBV6-3; size: many; CDR3: CASSVDNVGTQYF; DNA: TGTGCCAGCAGTGTCGACAATGTCGGGACCCAGTACTTC
J: TRBJ1-4; D: .; V: TRBV28; size: many; CDR3: CASTPGSGKLFF; DNA: TGTGCCAGCACCCCGGGGAGCGGAAAACTGTTTTTT
J: TRBJ2-7; D: .; V: TRBV27; size: many; CDR3: CASSWRGSYEQYF; DNA: TGTGCCAGCAGTTGGAGGGGTTCCTACGAGCAGTACTTC
J: TRBJ2-3; D: TRBD1; V: TRBV2; size: many; CDR3: CASSGGTGDTDTQYF; DNA: TGTGCCAGCAGTGGTGGGACAGGGGACACAGATACGCAGTATTTT
J: TRBJ2-1; D: .; V: TRBV5-1; size: many; CDR3: CASSITSIDEQFF; DNA: TGCGCCAGCAGCATAACTAGCATCGATGAGCAGTTCTTC
J: TRBJ1-1; D: .; V: TRBV4-1; size: few; CDR3: CASSQEILGALGDTEAFF; DNA: TGCGCCAGCAGCCAAGAAATTTTAGGGGCTCTCGGGGACACTGAAGCTTTCTTT
J: TRBJ2-6; D: TRBD1; V: TRBV2; size: .; CDR3: CASSGGDRGASGANVLTF; DNA: TGTGCCAGCAGCGGGGGAGACAGGGGTGCCTCTGGGGCCAACGTCCTGACTTTC
J: TRBJ1-2; D: .; V: TRBV2; size: many; CDR3: CASRMATYGYTF; DNA: TGTGCCAGCAGAATGGCGACCTATGGCTACACCTTC
J: TRBJ2-5; D: .; V: TRBV5-1; size: .; CDR3: CASSLWAGAEAQYF; DNA: TGCGCCAGCAGCTTGTGGGCCGGTGCGGAGGCCCAGTACTTC
J: TRBJ1-1; D: TRBD1; V: TRBV3-1; size: many; CDR3: CASSHAQGVGEAFF; DNA: TGTGCCAGCAGCCATGCACAGGGGGTTGGAGAAGCTTTCTTT
J: TRBJ1-2; D: .; V: TRBV14; size: many; CDR3: CASSPGNYGYTF; DNA: TGTGCCAGCAGCCCAGGGAACTATGGCTACACCTTC
J: TRBJ2-1; D: .; V: TRBV14; size: many; CDR3: CASSNKPVGQGRNEQFF; DNA: TGTGCCAGCAGCAACAAACCCGTTGGTCAAGGACGCAATGAGCAGTTCTTC
J: TRBJ2-2; D: TRBD2; V: TRBV4-3; size: many; CDR3: CASSQELAGTTGELFF; DNA: TGCGCCAGCAGCCAAGAGTTAGCGGGGACGACCGGGGAGCTGTTTTTT
J: TRBJ2-4; D: TRBD2; V: TRBV4-1; size: .; CDR3: CASSQGLAGVMWAKNIQYF; DNA: TGCGCCAGCAGCCAAGGACTAGCGGGAGTAATGTGGGCCAAAAACATTCAGTACTTC
J: TRBJ2-7; D: TRBD2; V: TRBV7-9; size: many; CDR3: CASRRTSGEQYF; DNA: TGTGCCAGCAGACGGACTAGCGGCGAGCAGTACTTC
J: TRBJ1-2; D: .; V: TRBV5-6; size: many; CDR3: CASACANSRKTYGYTF; DNA: TGTGCCAGCGCCTGCGCCAATAGTCGAAAGACCTATGGCTACACCTTC
J: TRBJ1-3; D: TRBD1; V: TRBV6-5; size: many; CDR3: CASSLQGTNTIYF; DNA: TGTGCCAGCAGTTTACAGGGGACAAACACCATATATTTT
J: TRBJ1-2; D: .; V: TRBV9; size: .; CDR3: CASNPAYSRKTYGYTF; DNA: TGTGCCAGCAATCCAGCGTACTCAAGAAAGACCTATGGCTACACCTTC
J: TRBJ2-3; D: TRBD1; V: TRBV24-1; size: .; CDR3: CATSDLRQGARTDTQYF; DNA: TGTGCCACCAGTGATCTCCGGCAGGGGGCGCGCACAGATACGCAGTATTTT
J: TRBJ2-3; D: .; V: TRBV12-3/TRBV12-4; size: .; CDR3: CASTLGGQGWTDTQYF; DNA: TGTGCCAGCACCCTGGGGGGGCAGGGGTGGACAGATACGCAGTATTTT
J: TRBJ1-2; D: .; V: TRBV25-1; size: many; CDR3: CASSTDQELGKTYGYTF; DNA: TGTGCCAGCAGTACGGATCAAGAACTGGGAAAGACCTATGGCTACACCTTC
J: TRBJ2-1; D: TRBD2; V: TRBV5-6; size: few; CDR3: CASSLASGSFYNEQFF; DNA: TGTGCCAGCAGCTTGGCCAGCGGGAGTTTTTACAATGAGCAGTTCTTC
J: TRBJ1-2; D: .; V: TRBV6-5; size: many; CDR3: CASSYRVPYGYTF; DNA: TGTGCCAGCAGTTATAGGGTTCCCTATGGCTACACCTTC
J: TRBJ2-1; D: .; V: TRBV28; size: many; CDR3: CASSSAEVYTGNNEQFF; DNA: TGTGCCAGCAGTTCCGCCGAAGTCTACACCGGGAACAATGAGCAGTTCTTC
J: TRBJ2-3; D: .; V: TRBV7-2; size: .; CDR3: CASSLFMGSSTDTQYF; DNA: TGTGCCAGCAGCTTATTTATGGGATCGAGCACAGATACGCAGTATTTT
J: TRBJ1-1; D: TRBD1; V: TRBV5-5; size: .; CDR3: CASSARDRDNEAFF; DNA: TGTGCCAGCAGCGCCCGGGACAGGGATAATGAAGCTTTCTTT
J: TRBJ2-1; D: .; V: TRBV27; size: many; CDR3: CASSLTRGLLNEQFF; DNA: TGTGCCAGCAGTTTAACCCGGGGCCTACTTAATGAGCAGTTCTTC
J: TRBJ1-3; D: .; V: TRBV19; size: many; CDR3: CASSTPGLSSGNTIYF; DNA: TGTGCCAGTAGTACCCCGGGACTGAGCTCTGGAAACACCATATATTTT
J: TRBJ1-2; D: .; V: TRBV10-1; size: many; CDR3: CASSAPPRSRKTYGYTF; DNA: TGCGCCAGCAGTGCACCTCCAAGATCGCGAAAGACCTATGGCTACACCTTC
J: TRBJ1-2; D: .; V: TRBV19; size: many; CDR3: CASSIGVMVGYTF; DNA: TGTGCCAGTAGTATCGGGGTGATGGTCGGCTACACCTTC